Listed below are T cell receptor beta chains from one sample, sequenced in a study of blood T cell repertoires in COVID-19. Only in-frame clones appear in the TCRdb table, and some are missing; sequencing was by immunoSEQ multiplex PCR. The data show some 350,000 clones, with around 84% seen just once and around 3% held by the top ten. Source material: peripheral blood. The source is a human donor in a cohort sampled during active COVID-19. CDR3s include the opening cysteine and the closing phenylalanine or tryptophan. Each record gives: V gene, clone size, J gene, D gene, CDR3 DNA, CDR3 protein. D genes are given only for firm matches. Rows may omit the clone size; those that give it use once, few, many or a size class.

v_call: TRBV6-5
clone_size: -
j_call: TRBJ1-1
d_call: -
cdr3_nt: TGTGCCAGCAGCCGCACAAGGAACACTGAAGCTTTCTTT
cdr3_aa: CASSRTRNTEAFF

v_call: TRBV18
clone_size: once
j_call: TRBJ2-3
d_call: TRBD2
cdr3_nt: TGTGCCAGCTCACCTCCGGCTAGCGGGGTCACAGATACGCAGTATTTT
cdr3_aa: CASSPPASGVTDTQYF

v_call: TRBV18
clone_size: -
j_call: TRBJ2-2
d_call: -
cdr3_nt: TGTGCCAGCTCACCACCATCAGGGGCCGGGGAGCTGTTTTTT
cdr3_aa: CASSPPSGAGELFF

v_call: TRBV13
clone_size: -
j_call: TRBJ2-6
d_call: TRBD1
cdr3_nt: TGTGCCAGCAGCTCCTACCCGGCAGGGGGCTCGTCTGGGGCCAACGTCCTGACTTTC
cdr3_aa: CASSSYPAGGSSGANVLTF

v_call: TRBV5-1
clone_size: -
j_call: TRBJ2-7
d_call: TRBD1
cdr3_nt: TGCGCCAGCAGCACCGGCGGGACAGGGGGTAACGAGCAGTACTTC
cdr3_aa: CASSTGGTGGNEQYF

v_call: TRBV3-1/TRBV3-2
clone_size: -
j_call: TRBJ2-5
d_call: TRBD2
cdr3_nt: TGTGCCAGCACCTCGGGACTAGCGGGAGCTGGGACCCAGTACTTC
cdr3_aa: CASTSGLAGAGTQYF

v_call: TRBV5-5
clone_size: -
j_call: TRBJ2-7
d_call: -
cdr3_nt: TGTGCCAGCAGCTTGTTCGGGTCCTACGAGCAGTACTTC
cdr3_aa: CASSLFGSYEQYF

v_call: TRBV30
clone_size: -
j_call: TRBJ1-5
d_call: -
cdr3_nt: TGTGCCTGGTCAGGTTTAATGGTAAATCAGCCCCAGCATTTT
cdr3_aa: CAWSGLMVNQPQHF

v_call: TRBV5-5
clone_size: few
j_call: TRBJ2-3
d_call: -
cdr3_nt: TGTGCCAGCAGCAGGGGGTTCACAGATACGCAGTATTTT
cdr3_aa: CASSRGFTDTQYF

v_call: TRBV5-5
clone_size: -
j_call: TRBJ1-2
d_call: -
cdr3_nt: TGTGCCAGCAGCTCGAAGCTTACAGAGAACTATGGCTACACCTTC
cdr3_aa: CASSSKLTENYGYTF

v_call: TRBV2
clone_size: -
j_call: TRBJ1-4
d_call: -
cdr3_nt: TGTGCCAGCAGTCTTGACTTATCTGAAAAACTGTTTTTT
cdr3_aa: CASSLDLSEKLFF

v_call: TRBV2
clone_size: -
j_call: TRBJ1-1
d_call: -
cdr3_nt: TGTGCCAGCAGAAACAGCCTGAACACTGAAGCTTTCTTT
cdr3_aa: CASRNSLNTEAFF

v_call: TRBV28
clone_size: -
j_call: TRBJ2-7
d_call: -
cdr3_nt: TGTGCCAGCAGTTTTCCTAGGCCCCCTTACGAGCAGTACTTC
cdr3_aa: CASSFPRPPYEQYF

v_call: TRBV7-9
clone_size: -
j_call: TRBJ2-7
d_call: -
cdr3_nt: TGTGCCAGCAGCCTCCGTACGGGTGAAACTCGCGAGCAGTACTTC
cdr3_aa: CASSLRTGETREQYF

v_call: TRBV6-5
clone_size: few
j_call: TRBJ1-4
d_call: TRBD1
cdr3_nt: TGTGCCAGCAGTTACTCGAACAGGGGCGCCTATGAAAAACTGTTTTTT
cdr3_aa: CASSYSNRGAYEKLFF

v_call: TRBV10-1
clone_size: -
j_call: TRBJ2-7
d_call: -
cdr3_nt: TGCGCCAGCAGCCCCGCGGTTGGGAGCTCCTACGAGCAGTACTTC
cdr3_aa: CASSPAVGSSYEQYF

v_call: TRBV2
clone_size: -
j_call: TRBJ2-3
d_call: -
cdr3_nt: TGTGCCAGCAGTCGACGACTCAGTACATCCGATACGCAGTATTTT
cdr3_aa: CASSRRLSTSDTQYF

v_call: TRBV19
clone_size: few
j_call: TRBJ2-7
d_call: -
cdr3_nt: TGTGCCAGTAGTGGGCGGGGAACCTACGAGCAGTACTTC
cdr3_aa: CASSGRGTYEQYF

v_call: TRBV5-1
clone_size: -
j_call: TRBJ2-1
d_call: -
cdr3_nt: TGCGCCAGCAGCTTGTCGACAAGACCCTACAATGAGCAGTTCTTC
cdr3_aa: CASSLSTRPYNEQFF

v_call: TRBV7-9
clone_size: -
j_call: TRBJ1-4
d_call: -
cdr3_nt: TGTGCCAGCATCCTTAAGGGCTCCGAGGGTCGTACTAATGAAAAACTGTTTTTT
cdr3_aa: CASILKGSEGRTNEKLFF

v_call: TRBV27
clone_size: -
j_call: TRBJ1-6
d_call: TRBD1
cdr3_nt: TGTGCCAGCAGTTTACGGACCTCCGGGACAGGGGATTCACCCCTCCACTTT
cdr3_aa: CASSLRTSGTGDSPLHF

v_call: TRBV6-5
clone_size: -
j_call: TRBJ2-7
d_call: TRBD2
cdr3_nt: TGTGCCAGCAGTTACGAGGGACTAGCGGGGTGGGAGCAGTACTTC
cdr3_aa: CASSYEGLAGWEQYF

v_call: TRBV11-2
clone_size: -
j_call: TRBJ2-5
d_call: TRBD1
cdr3_nt: TGTGCCAGCAGCTCATCGGACAGGGGCGGGGAAGAGACCCAGTACTTC
cdr3_aa: CASSSSDRGGEETQYF

v_call: TRBV7-8
clone_size: -
j_call: TRBJ2-5
d_call: -
cdr3_nt: TGTGCCAGCAGCTTAGACGGGAATGGGGAGACCCAGTACTTC
cdr3_aa: CASSLDGNGETQYF

v_call: TRBV6-5
clone_size: -
j_call: TRBJ1-5
d_call: -
cdr3_nt: TGTGCCAGCAGTTACCCTATTAATCAGCCCCAGCATTTT
cdr3_aa: CASSYPINQPQHF

v_call: TRBV6-4
clone_size: few
j_call: TRBJ1-1
d_call: -
cdr3_nt: TGTGCCAGCAGTGTACGGTCGAACACTGAAGCTTTCTTT
cdr3_aa: CASSVRSNTEAFF

v_call: TRBV27
clone_size: -
j_call: TRBJ2-7
d_call: -
cdr3_nt: TGTGCCAGCAGTCCACCAGGGCGACCTAGCTACGAGCAGTACTTC
cdr3_aa: CASSPPGRPSYEQYF

v_call: TRBV6-6
clone_size: -
j_call: TRBJ1-1
d_call: -
cdr3_nt: TGTGCCAGCGCTCAGGGGCTTTCTGAAGCTTTCTTT
cdr3_aa: CASAQGLSEAFF

v_call: TRBV5-4
clone_size: -
j_call: TRBJ2-5
d_call: TRBD2
cdr3_nt: TGTGCCAGCAGCTTCGGCGGGGGTACCACCCAAGAGACCCAGTACTTC
cdr3_aa: CASSFGGGTTQETQYF

v_call: TRBV28
clone_size: -
j_call: TRBJ1-5
d_call: -
cdr3_nt: TGTGCCAGCAGTTCTAGTAGCAATCAGCCCCAGCATTTT
cdr3_aa: CASSSSSNQPQHF

v_call: TRBV5-4
clone_size: -
j_call: TRBJ2-1
d_call: TRBD2
cdr3_nt: TGTGCCAGCAGCTCTACGAGAGCGGGAGGGCGTTACGAGCAGTTCTTC
cdr3_aa: CASSSTRAGGRYEQFF

v_call: TRBV5-1
clone_size: -
j_call: TRBJ1-4
d_call: -
cdr3_nt: TGCGCCAGCAGCCTCCTCCCCCTACAGGGAGGGAGTGAAAAACTGTTTTTT
cdr3_aa: CASSLLPLQGGSEKLFF

v_call: TRBV15
clone_size: -
j_call: TRBJ2-1
d_call: TRBD2
cdr3_nt: TGTGCCACCAGCAGTGAACTAGCGGGAGGGGTGGGCTACAATGAGCAGTTCTTC
cdr3_aa: CATSSELAGGVGYNEQFF

v_call: TRBV18
clone_size: -
j_call: TRBJ2-2
d_call: -
cdr3_nt: TGTGCCAGCTCACCTATATGGAGGGAGAAGACCGGGGAGCTGTTTTTT
cdr3_aa: CASSPIWREKTGELFF

v_call: TRBV29-1
clone_size: few
j_call: TRBJ2-6
d_call: TRBD1
cdr3_nt: TGCAGCGTTGGAACAGGGGCTGGGGCCAACGTCCTGACTTTC
cdr3_aa: CSVGTGAGANVLTF

v_call: TRBV30
clone_size: -
j_call: TRBJ2-5
d_call: -
cdr3_nt: TGTGCCTGGAGTGTAGGACAGAAAGAGACCCAGTACTTC
cdr3_aa: CAWSVGQKETQYF

v_call: TRBV19
clone_size: -
j_call: TRBJ1-5
d_call: TRBD1
cdr3_nt: TGTGCCAGTAGTATCGGATCAGGGGGTCAGCCCCAGCATTTT
cdr3_aa: CASSIGSGGQPQHF

v_call: TRBV6-6
clone_size: once
j_call: TRBJ1-1
d_call: -
cdr3_nt: TGTGCCAGCAGTTACTCGAGACAGTCCCCTGAAGCTTTCTTT
cdr3_aa: CASSYSRQSPEAFF

v_call: TRBV10-3
clone_size: -
j_call: TRBJ1-5
d_call: -
cdr3_nt: TGTGCCATCAGTGGGTCGGCTCTAGAGCAGCCCCAGCATTTT
cdr3_aa: CAISGSALEQPQHF

v_call: TRBV4-1
clone_size: -
j_call: TRBJ1-4
d_call: TRBD1
cdr3_nt: TGCGCCAGCAGCCAAGAACAGGGGGCTGAAAAACTGTTTTTT
cdr3_aa: CASSQEQGAEKLFF

v_call: TRBV5-6
clone_size: -
j_call: TRBJ2-3
d_call: -
cdr3_nt: TGTGCCAGCAGCTTAGGGCGGGCGTCAAGCACAGATACGCAGTATTTT
cdr3_aa: CASSLGRASSTDTQYF

v_call: TRBV2
clone_size: -
j_call: TRBJ2-3
d_call: -
cdr3_nt: TGTGCCAGCAGTGAGGGCCCAGATACGCAGTATTTT
cdr3_aa: CASSEGPDTQYF

v_call: TRBV2
clone_size: -
j_call: TRBJ1-2
d_call: -
cdr3_nt: TGTGCCAGCAGAGCGTCGGACTCAGAGAGGTATGGCTACACCTTC
cdr3_aa: CASRASDSERYGYTF

v_call: TRBV19
clone_size: -
j_call: TRBJ2-2
d_call: -
cdr3_nt: TGTGCCAGTAGTATATGGAGCACCGGGGAGCTGTTTTTT
cdr3_aa: CASSIWSTGELFF

v_call: TRBV6-1
clone_size: few
j_call: TRBJ1-3
d_call: TRBD1
cdr3_nt: TGTGCCAGCAGTGAGGAGGGGGCGCGAAACACCATATATTTT
cdr3_aa: CASSEEGARNTIYF

v_call: TRBV6-4
clone_size: few
j_call: TRBJ2-1
d_call: TRBD2
cdr3_nt: TGTGCCAGCAGCCCACTAGCGGGAGGATACAATGAGCAGTTCTTC
cdr3_aa: CASSPLAGGYNEQFF

v_call: TRBV18
clone_size: -
j_call: TRBJ2-2
d_call: TRBD2
cdr3_nt: TGTGCCAGCTCACTCGGGACTAGTTTGGCCGGGGAGCTGTTTTTT
cdr3_aa: CASSLGTSLAGELFF

v_call: TRBV2
clone_size: -
j_call: TRBJ2-6
d_call: -
cdr3_nt: TGTGCCAGCAATCCAGTCTCTGGGGCCAACGTCCTGACTTTC
cdr3_aa: CASNPVSGANVLTF

v_call: TRBV2
clone_size: -
j_call: TRBJ1-2
d_call: -
cdr3_nt: TGTGCCAGCAGTGGACAGTTCAACTATGGCTACACCTTC
cdr3_aa: CASSGQFNYGYTF

v_call: TRBV11-2
clone_size: -
j_call: TRBJ2-7
d_call: -
cdr3_nt: TGTGCCAGCAGCTTCGGACTGGCCGCCGAGCAGTACTTC
cdr3_aa: CASSFGLAAEQYF

v_call: TRBV24-1
clone_size: -
j_call: TRBJ2-1
d_call: TRBD1
cdr3_nt: TGTGCCACCAGTGAACCTACAGGGGGAAATGAGCAGTTCTTC
cdr3_aa: CATSEPTGGNEQFF